The 15 T cell receptor beta chains given below trace back to one sample, sequenced in a study of blood T cell repertoires in COVID-19. Data came from immunoSEQ multiplex PCR; TCRdb stores just in-frame clones and leaves some out. Of approximately 82,000 clones detected, about 89% appear once; the ten largest clones hold around 1%. Source material: PBMCs or T cells enriched from blood (not recorded which). These receptors all come from a woman between 50 and 59 years old with acute COVID-19.

The chain carries TRBV6-5 and TRBJ1-6; D gene uncertain. With 6 bases removed from V and 7 bases from J, the gap between germline ends came to 13 bases. Germline CDR1 and CDR2: MNHEY and SVGAGI. The CDR3 runs to 14 residues. The CDR3 DNA sequence: TGTGCCAGCAGCTCCGGGATGGAGAATTCACCCCTCCACTTT. It translates to CASSSGMENSPLHF.

The J gene is TRBJ1-1, the V gene TRBV1. TRBV1 has pseudogene status. The CDR3 contains 18 residues. The DNA for the CDR3 is TGCACCAGCACCGCGGGGGACGGCGGACTTTCCCTACCCCCCGAAGCTTTCTTT. Translated, it gives CTSTAGDGGLSLPPEAFF.

The J gene is TRBJ1-2, the V gene TRBV6-1; D gene uncertain. From germline, CDR1 is MNHNS and CDR2 SASEGT. The CDR3 spans 15 residues. Trimming pared 0 bases from V and 8 bases from J, leaving 16 bases between. The CDR3 protein is CASSEARSGSPGYTF. CDR3 DNA sequence: TGTGCCAGCAGTGAAGCTCGTAGTGGGAGCCCCGGCTACACCTTC.

The genes are TRBV11-2 and TRBJ1-4, with unresolved D. This CDR3 comprises 13 residues. Between the trimmed V and J ends, which lost 4 bases and 4 bases, there was a span of 7 bases. Germline CDR1 reads SGHAT; CDR2 reads FQNNGV. CDR3 in amino acids: CASSYDFNEKLFF. The CDR3 nucleotides read TGTGCCAGCAGCTACGACTTTAATGAAAAACTGTTTTTT.

The chain carries TRBV30 and TRBJ2-2, with D perhaps matching TRBD2 (7 bases). The germline CDR1 and CDR2 sequences are GTSNPN and SVGIG (reference sequence). The CDR3 covers 14 residues. With 2 bases removed from V and 4 bases from J, the gap between germline ends came to 11 bases. The CDR3 bases are TGTGCCTGGAGTCCCCGGGGGGCCACCGGGGAGCTGTTTTTT. Protein product: CAWSPRGATGELFF.

V gene TRBV6-5 combines with J gene TRBJ2-1; TRBD2 agrees at 7 bases. Trimming cost V 5 bases and J 3 bases; bases outside gene matches: 7. Germline loops: CDR1 MNHEY, CDR2 SVGAGI. The CDR3 runs to 15 residues. The CDR3: CASSRAGDFYNEQFF. In DNA form, the CDR3 reads TGTGCCAGCAGTAGGGCGGGAGACTTCTACAATGAGCAGTTCTTC.

This chain uses TRBV19 with TRBJ2-1; 12 bases match TRBD2. Germline CDR1 LNHDA, CDR2 SQIVND (reference sequence). The CDR3 covers 20 residues. J gave up 0 bases and V 0 bases, and 9 bases lay outside the gene matches. CDR3 residues: CASSIDLSTSGSPSYNEQFF. In DNA, the CDR3 is TGTGCCAGTAGTATAGATCTGTCGACTAGCGGGAGTCCCTCCTACAATGAGCAGTTCTTC.

The chain is built from TRBV6-6 and TRBJ2-2; possible D gene TRBD2, 6 bases. This CDR3 is built from 15 residues. Germline V lookup: CDR1 MNHNY, CDR2 SVGAGI (reference sequence). V lost 2 bases and J 4 bases, leaving 11 bases between the germline ends. The CDR3 DNA is TGTGCCAGCAGTTACCCAATCGGGGGCACCGGGGAGCTGTTTTTT. This encodes CASSYPIGGTGELFF.

The rearrangement uses TRBV3-1 (or the pseudogene TRBV3-2) and TRBJ1-2; weak D call: TRBD1 (6 bases). The CDR3 loop spans 17 amino acids. Trimming removed 5 bases at V and 3 bases at J, with 22 bases between. Germline CDR1 reads LGHDT; CDR2 reads YNNKEL (reference sequence). This CDR3 is CASSVGQRYDRDYGYTF. CDR3 bases: TGTGCCAGCAGCGTCGGACAGAGGTACGACCGCGACTATGGCTACACCTTC.

This chain links TRBV27 with TRBJ2-3; 7 bases line up with TRBD2. J gave up 6 bases and V 6 bases, and 6 bases lay outside the gene matches. The CDR3 has 13 residues. Germline assignment: CDR1 MNHEY and CDR2 SMNVEV (reference sequence). CDR3 amino acids: CASRAGVADTQYF. For the CDR3, the DNA is TGTGCCAGCAGGGCGGGAGTAGCGGATACGCAGTATTTT.

With regard to this clone: This sample also contains other DNA sequences that code for the same CDR3. The chain uses TRBV2 and TRBJ1-5; TRBD1 aligns across 10 bases. The CDR3 has 14 residues. The V segment lost 6 bases and the J segment 2 bases; nucleotides outside the gene matches: 1. The germline V gene encodes CDR1 SNHLY and CDR2 FYNNEI. The CDR3 protein is CASSGTGGNQPQHF. The CDR3 DNA follows: TGTGCCAGCAGCGGGACAGGGGGCAATCAGCCCCAGCATTTT. Full variable domain (outside the CDR3, taken from reference TRBV2 and TRBJ1-5): EPEVTQTPSHQVTQMGQEVILRCVPISNHLYFYWYRQILGQKVEFLVSFYNNEISEKSEIFDDQFSVERPDGSNFTLKIRSTKLEDSAMYFCASSGTGGNQPQHFGDGTRLSIL.

The chain carries TRBV9 and TRBJ1-3, with 7 bases lining up with TRBD1. This CDR3 spans 16 amino acids. With V trimmed by 3 bases and J by 0 bases, 6 bases remained unmatched. Germline lookup yields CDR1 SGDLS and CDR2 YYNGEE. CDR3 bases: TGTGCCAGCAGCGCATCGCAGGGGGTCTCTGGAAACACCATATATTTT. Its translation: CASSASQGVSGNTIYF.

This chain uses TRBV9 with TRBJ1-3; 9 bases match TRBD1. The CDR3 covers 18 residues. The germline CDR1 and CDR2 sequences are SGDLS and YYNGEE. V shed 3 bases, J shed 2 bases, and the junction held 12 bases outside the gene matches. The DNA for the CDR3 is TGTGCCAGCAGCGGCGCGACCGAACAGGGGGCCCCTGGAAACACCATATATTTT. Amino acids: CASSGATEQGAPGNTIYF.

This chain links TRBV27 with TRBJ2-7; 12 nucleotides line up with TRBD2. V gave up 3 bases and J gave up 4 bases; unmatched junction bases: 4. CDR1 is MNHEY, CDR2 SMNVEV, per germline (reference sequence). The CDR3 sequence is 15 residues long. This CDR3 reads CASSLRLAGEYEQYF. CDR3 coding DNA: TGTGCCAGCAGTTTGAGACTAGCGGGGGAATACGAGCAGTACTTC.

The chain combines TRBV6-5 with TRBJ1-4; tentatively, D is TRBD1 (6 bases). Germline V gives CDR1 MNHEY, CDR2 SVGAGI. Deletions cut 4 bases from V and 8 bases from J, with 14 bases between. The length of the CDR3 is 14 residues. As DNA, the CDR3 is TGTGCCAGCAGTTTCGGGACACCGGGGGAAAAACTGTTTTTT. Amino acids: CASSFGTPGEKLFF.